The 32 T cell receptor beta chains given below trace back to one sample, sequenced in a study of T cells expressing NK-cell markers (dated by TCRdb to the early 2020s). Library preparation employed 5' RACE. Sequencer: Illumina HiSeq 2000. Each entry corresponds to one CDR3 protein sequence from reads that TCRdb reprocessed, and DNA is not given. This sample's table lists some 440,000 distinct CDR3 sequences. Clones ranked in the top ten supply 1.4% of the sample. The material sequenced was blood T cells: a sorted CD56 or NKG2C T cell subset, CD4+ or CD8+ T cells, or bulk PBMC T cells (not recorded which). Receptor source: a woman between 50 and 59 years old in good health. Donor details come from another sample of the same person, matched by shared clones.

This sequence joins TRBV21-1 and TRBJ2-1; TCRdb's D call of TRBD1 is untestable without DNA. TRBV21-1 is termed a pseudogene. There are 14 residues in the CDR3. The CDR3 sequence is CASRRQGAGNEQFF.

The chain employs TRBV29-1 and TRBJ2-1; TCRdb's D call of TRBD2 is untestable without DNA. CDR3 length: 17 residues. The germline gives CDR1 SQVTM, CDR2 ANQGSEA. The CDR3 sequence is CSVESLSGSSSYNEQFF.

The CDR3 here is CSVETGFVGANVLTF. This chain links TRBV29-1 with TRBJ2-6; TCRdb reports TRBD1, a call that lacks DNA to check it against. Germline V gives CDR1 SQVTM, CDR2 ANQGSEA. This CDR3 has 15 residues.

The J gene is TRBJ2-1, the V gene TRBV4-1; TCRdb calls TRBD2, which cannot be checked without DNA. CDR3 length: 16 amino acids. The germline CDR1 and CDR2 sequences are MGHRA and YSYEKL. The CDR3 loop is CASSPTRLAAGNEQFF.

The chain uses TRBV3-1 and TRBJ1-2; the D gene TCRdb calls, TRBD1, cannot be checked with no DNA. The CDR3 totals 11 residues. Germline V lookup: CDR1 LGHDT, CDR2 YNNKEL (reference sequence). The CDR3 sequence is CASGGGGGYTF.

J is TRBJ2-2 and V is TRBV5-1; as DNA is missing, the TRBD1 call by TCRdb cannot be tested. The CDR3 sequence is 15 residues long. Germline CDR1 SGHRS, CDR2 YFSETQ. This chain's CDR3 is CASSFRQGEAGELFF.

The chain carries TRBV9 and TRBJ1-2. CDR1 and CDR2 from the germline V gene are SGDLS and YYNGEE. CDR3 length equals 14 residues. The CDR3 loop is CASSARDGRQGYTF.

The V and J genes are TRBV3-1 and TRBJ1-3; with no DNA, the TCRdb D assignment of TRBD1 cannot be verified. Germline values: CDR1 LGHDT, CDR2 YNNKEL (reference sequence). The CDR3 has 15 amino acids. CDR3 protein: CASSQDAGAGNTIYF. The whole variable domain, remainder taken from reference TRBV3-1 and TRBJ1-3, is DTAVSQTPKYLVTQMGNDKSIKCEQNLGHDTMYWYKQDSKKFLKIMFSYNNKELIINETVPNRFSPKSPDKAHLNLHINSLELGDSAVYFCASSQDAGAGNTIYFGEGSWLTVV.

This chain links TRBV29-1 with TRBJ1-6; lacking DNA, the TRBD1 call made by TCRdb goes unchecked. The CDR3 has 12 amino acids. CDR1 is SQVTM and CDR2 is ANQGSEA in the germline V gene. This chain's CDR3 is CSAGQANSPLHF.

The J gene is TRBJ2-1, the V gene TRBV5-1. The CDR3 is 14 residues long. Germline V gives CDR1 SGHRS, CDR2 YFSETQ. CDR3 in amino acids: CASSLVDPSTEQFF.

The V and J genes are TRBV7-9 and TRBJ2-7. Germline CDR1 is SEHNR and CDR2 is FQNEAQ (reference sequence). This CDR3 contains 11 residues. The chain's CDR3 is CASSPEYEQYF.

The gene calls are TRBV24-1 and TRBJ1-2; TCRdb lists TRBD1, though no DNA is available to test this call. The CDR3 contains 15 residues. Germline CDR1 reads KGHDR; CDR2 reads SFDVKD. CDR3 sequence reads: CATSDTLQGISGYTF.

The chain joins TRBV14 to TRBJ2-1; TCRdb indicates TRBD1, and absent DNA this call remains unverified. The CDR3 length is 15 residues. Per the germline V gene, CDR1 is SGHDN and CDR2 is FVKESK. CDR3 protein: CASSLIGAAYNEQFF.

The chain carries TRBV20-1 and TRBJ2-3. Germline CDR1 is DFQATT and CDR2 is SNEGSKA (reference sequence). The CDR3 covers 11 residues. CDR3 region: CSARRADTQYF.

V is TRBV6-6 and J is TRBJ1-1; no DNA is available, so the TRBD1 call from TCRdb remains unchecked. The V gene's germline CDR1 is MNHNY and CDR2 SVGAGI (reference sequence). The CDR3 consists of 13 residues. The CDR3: CASSLSGFTEAFF.

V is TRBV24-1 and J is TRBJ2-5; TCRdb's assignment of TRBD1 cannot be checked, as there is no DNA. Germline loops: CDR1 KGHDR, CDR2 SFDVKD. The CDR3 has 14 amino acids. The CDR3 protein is CATSAGDVGETQYF.

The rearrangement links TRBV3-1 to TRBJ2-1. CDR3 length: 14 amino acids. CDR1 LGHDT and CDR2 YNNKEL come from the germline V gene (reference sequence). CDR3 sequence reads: CASSQPAPRHEQFF.

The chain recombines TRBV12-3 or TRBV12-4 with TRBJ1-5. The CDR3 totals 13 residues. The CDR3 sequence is CASSLRPSGPQHF.

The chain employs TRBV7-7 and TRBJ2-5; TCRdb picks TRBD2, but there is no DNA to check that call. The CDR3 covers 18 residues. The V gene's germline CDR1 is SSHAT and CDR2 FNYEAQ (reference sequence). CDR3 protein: CASSLDGSSGMYQETQYF.

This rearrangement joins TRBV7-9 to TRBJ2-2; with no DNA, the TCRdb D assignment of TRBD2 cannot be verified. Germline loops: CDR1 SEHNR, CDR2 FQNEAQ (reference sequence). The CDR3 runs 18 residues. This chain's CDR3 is CASSSREPGLTNTGELFF.

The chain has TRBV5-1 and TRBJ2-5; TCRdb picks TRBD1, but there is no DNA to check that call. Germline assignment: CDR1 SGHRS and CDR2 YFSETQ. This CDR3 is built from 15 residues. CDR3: CASSRIPGTRETQYF.

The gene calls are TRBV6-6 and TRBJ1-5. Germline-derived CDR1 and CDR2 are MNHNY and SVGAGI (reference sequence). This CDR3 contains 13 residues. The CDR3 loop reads CASRDPGLQPQHF.

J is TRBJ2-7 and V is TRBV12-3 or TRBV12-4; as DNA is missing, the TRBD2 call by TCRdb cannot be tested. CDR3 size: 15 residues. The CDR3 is CASSTPAGLVTEQYF.

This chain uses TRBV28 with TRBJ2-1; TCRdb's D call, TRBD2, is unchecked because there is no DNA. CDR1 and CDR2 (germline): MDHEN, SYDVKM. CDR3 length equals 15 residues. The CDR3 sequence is CASSLLAGLNNEQFF.

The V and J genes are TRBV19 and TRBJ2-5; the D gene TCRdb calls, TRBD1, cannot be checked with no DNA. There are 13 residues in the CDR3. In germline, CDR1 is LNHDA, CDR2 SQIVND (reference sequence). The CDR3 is CATMGGPGETQYF. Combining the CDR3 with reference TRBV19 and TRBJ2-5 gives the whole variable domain DGGITQSPKYLFRKEGQNVTLSCEQNLNHDAMYWYRQDPGQGLRLIYYSQIVNDFQKGDIAEGYSVSREKKESFPLTVTSAQKNPTAFYLCATMGGPGETQYFGPGTRLLVL.

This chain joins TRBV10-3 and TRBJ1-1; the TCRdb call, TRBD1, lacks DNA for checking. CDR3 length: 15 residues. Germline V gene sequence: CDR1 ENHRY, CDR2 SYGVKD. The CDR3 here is CATQGARFLRTEAFF.

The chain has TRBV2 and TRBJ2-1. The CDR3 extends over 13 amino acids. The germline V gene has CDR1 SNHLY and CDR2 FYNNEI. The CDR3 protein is CASSVRLHNEQFF.

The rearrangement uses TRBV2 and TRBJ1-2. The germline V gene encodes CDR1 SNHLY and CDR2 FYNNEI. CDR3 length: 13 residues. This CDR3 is CASRGDSNYGYTF.

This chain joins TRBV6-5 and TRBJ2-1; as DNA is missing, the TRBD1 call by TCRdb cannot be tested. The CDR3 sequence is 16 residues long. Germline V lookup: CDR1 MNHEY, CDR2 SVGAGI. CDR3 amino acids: CASSYSGAPSYNEQFF.

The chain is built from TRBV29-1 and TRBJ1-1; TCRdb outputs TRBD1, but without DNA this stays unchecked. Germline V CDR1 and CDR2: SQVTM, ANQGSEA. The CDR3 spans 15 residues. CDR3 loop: CSFAWTGGRDTEAFF.

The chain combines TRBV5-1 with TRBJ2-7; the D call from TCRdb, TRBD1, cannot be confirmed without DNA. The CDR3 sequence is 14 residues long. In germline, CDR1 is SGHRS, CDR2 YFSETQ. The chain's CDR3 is CASRSGTPALEQYF.

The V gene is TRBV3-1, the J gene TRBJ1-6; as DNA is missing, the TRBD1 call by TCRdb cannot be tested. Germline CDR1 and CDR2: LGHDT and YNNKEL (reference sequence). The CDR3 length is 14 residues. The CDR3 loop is CASSQGRGLAPLHF.